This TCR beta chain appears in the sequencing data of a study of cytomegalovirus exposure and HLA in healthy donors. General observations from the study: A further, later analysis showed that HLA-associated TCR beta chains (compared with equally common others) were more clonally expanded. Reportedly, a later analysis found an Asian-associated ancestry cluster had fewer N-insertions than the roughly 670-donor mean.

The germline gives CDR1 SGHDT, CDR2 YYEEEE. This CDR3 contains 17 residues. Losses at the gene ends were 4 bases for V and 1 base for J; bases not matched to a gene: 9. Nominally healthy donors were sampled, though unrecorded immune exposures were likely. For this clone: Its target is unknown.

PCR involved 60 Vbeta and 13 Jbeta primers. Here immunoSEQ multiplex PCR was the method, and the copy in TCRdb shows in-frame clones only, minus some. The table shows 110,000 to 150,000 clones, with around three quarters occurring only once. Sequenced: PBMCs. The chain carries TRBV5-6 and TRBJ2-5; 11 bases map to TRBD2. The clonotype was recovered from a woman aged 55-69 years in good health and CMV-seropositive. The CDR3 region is CASSRSTSGSGQETQYF. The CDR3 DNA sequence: TGTGCCAGCAGCCGCTCTACTAGCGGGAGTGGCCAAGAGACCCAGTACTTC.